This TCR beta chain came from a study of a mutant IDH1 vaccine in newly diagnosed glioma. Across the whole study: Treated patients, averaging around 40 years, were around 62% male and about 38% female. Earlier treatment was radiotherapy, temozolomide, or both, with most getting both. Regarding the study as a whole: Pseudoprogression looked unconnected to shifts in top peripheral T cell clonotypes.

Libraries were prepared by immunoSEQ multiplex PCR; TCRdb keeps only in-frame clonotypes and omits some of them. This sample carries around 78,000 clones, roughly nine tenths of them seen once, and the ten largest clones take 0.55% to 0.65%. Time point reported: week 5, during vaccination. All doses held 300 ug of mutant IDH1 20-mer peptide, with topical imiquimod. As for this clone: Its antigen is unknown.

This receptor was identified in a woman aged 50 to 60 with glioma. The sequencing here drew on PBMCs, taken from a glioma patient whose treatment included an IDH1 peptide vaccine.

The CDR3 sequence is CASSSVGGTGELFF. The CDR3 DNA reads TGTGCCAGCAGCTCGGTGGGGGGTACCGGGGAGCTGTTTTTT. The gene calls are TRBV7-3 and TRBJ2-2; TRBD2 might be the D (6 bases). Looked up from germline, CDR1 is SGHTA and CDR2 is FQGTGA. Trimming cost V 4 bases and J 5 bases, with 11 bases left between them. CDR3 length: 14 amino acids.